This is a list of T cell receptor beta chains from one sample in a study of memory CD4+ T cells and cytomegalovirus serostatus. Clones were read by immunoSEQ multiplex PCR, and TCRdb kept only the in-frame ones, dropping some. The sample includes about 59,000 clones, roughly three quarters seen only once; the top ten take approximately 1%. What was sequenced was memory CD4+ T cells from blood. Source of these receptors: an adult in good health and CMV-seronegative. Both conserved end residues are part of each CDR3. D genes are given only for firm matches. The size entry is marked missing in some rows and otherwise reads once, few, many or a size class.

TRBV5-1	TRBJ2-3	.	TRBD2	TGCGCCAGCAGCTTGGACGGGGCGGGAGAGGATACGCAGTATTTT	CASSLDGAGEDTQYF
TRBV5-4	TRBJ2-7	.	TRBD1	TGTGCCAGCAGCCGTTATGATATCCGGGACAGGGATTACTACGAGCAGTACTTC	CASSRYDIRDRDYYEQYF
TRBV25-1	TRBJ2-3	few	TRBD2	TGTGCCAGCAGTGGGGCCCCGGCCCCGGGAGGGAGCACAGATACGCAGTATTTT	CASSGAPAPGGSTDTQYF
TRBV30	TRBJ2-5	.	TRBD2	TGTGCCTGGAGCGAGGGACTAGCGGATCGAGAGACCCAGTACTTC	CAWSEGLADRETQYF
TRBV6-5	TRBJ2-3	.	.	TGTGCCAGCAGTTACCGGGCTAGCGTGAGGTCAGATACGCAGTATTTT	CASSYRASVRSDTQYF
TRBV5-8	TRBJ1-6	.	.	TGTGCCAGCAGCGAAGATTCACCCCTCCACTTT	CASSEDSPLHF
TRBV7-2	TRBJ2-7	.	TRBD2	TGTGCCAGCAGCTTAAGCTCTAGCGGGAACTACGAGCAGTACTTC	CASSLSSSGNYEQYF
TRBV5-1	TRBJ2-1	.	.	TGCGCCAGCAGCTTGGTGGGGGCCGAGCAGTTCTTC	CASSLVGAEQFF
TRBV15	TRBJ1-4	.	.	TGTGCCACCAGCAGAGAGTTGCAGGGAAGTGAAAAACTGTTTTTT	CATSRELQGSEKLFF
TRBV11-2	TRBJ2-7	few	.	TGTGCCAGCAGCTTTTCCTTAGGGGGGAACGAGCAGTACTTC	CASSFSLGGNEQYF
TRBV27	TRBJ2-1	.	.	TGTGCCAGCACCTCGCTGGACTCCCGTGGCAATGAGCAGTTCTTC	CASTSLDSRGNEQFF
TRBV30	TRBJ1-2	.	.	TGTGCCTGGAGCGGAAACCGACAGTCTAACTATGGCTACACCTTC	CAWSGNRQSNYGYTF
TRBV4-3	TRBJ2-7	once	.	TGCGCCAGCAGCCAAGTGGCCTCCTACGAGCAGTACTTC	CASSQVASYEQYF
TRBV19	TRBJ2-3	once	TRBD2	TGTGCCAGTAGTACCTCTAGCGGCTCTAGCACAGATACGCAGTATTTT	CASSTSSGSSTDTQYF
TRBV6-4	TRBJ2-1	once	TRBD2	TGTGCCAGCAGTGACGGGGCGGGAGGAAGAGATGAGCAGTTCTTC	CASSDGAGGRDEQFF
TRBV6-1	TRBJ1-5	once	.	TGTGCCAGCAGTGAGGGGCCGAACAATCAGCCCCAGCATTTT	CASSEGPNNQPQHF
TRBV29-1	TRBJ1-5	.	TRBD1	TGCAGCGTCGGACAGGGTGGGGCTCAGCCCCAGCATTTT	CSVGQGGAQPQHF
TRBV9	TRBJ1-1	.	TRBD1	TGTGCCAGCAACCTGACAGGGCTCAACACTGAAGCTTTCTTT	CASNLTGLNTEAFF
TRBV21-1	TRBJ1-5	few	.	TGTGCCAGCAGCAAAGGGGGAGGGAAGCAGCCCCAGCATTTT	CASSKGGGKQPQHF
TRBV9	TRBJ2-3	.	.	TGTGCCAGCAGCGTAGATATAGGAGATACGCAGTATTTT	CASSVDIGDTQYF
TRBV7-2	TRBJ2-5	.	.	TGTGCCAGCAGTTATTTCACCGGAGGCGCCCAAGAGACCCAGTACTTC	CASSYFTGGAQETQYF
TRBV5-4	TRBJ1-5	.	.	TGTGCCAGCAGCTTGGGGGGCTGGAATCAGCCCCAGCATTTT	CASSLGGWNQPQHF
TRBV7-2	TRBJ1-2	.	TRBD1	TGTGCCAGCAGCCCAGGCCGGGACAGGGTTGGCTACACCTTC	CASSPGRDRVGYTF
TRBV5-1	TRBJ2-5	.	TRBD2	TGCGCCAGCAGCCCCGGCGGGCTAGCGGCACAAGAGACCCAGTACTTC	CASSPGGLAAQETQYF
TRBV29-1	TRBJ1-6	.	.	TGCAGCGCCAGGGATAACCACTCACCCCTCCACTTT	CSARDNHSPLHF
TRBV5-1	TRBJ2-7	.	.	TGCGCCAGCAGCTACCTAAGCGGGCAGGCGGGGGAGCAGTACTTC	CASSYLSGQAGEQYF
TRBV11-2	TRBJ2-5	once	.	TGTGCCAGCAGCTCAGCCATGGAGACCCAGTACTTC	CASSSAMETQYF
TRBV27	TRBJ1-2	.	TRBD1	TGTGCCAGCAGCCGAGTGAATACAGGGGGCTATGGCTACACCTTC	CASSRVNTGGYGYTF
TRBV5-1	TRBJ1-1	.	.	TGCGCCAGCAGTTTAATGGACACTGAAGCTTTCTTT	CASSLMDTEAFF
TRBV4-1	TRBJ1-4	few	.	TGCGCCAGCAGCCGACAGGAGATTGCAACTAATGAAAAACTGTTTTTT	CASSRQEIATNEKLFF
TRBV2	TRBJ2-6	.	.	TGTGCCAGCAGTGAGTCGGCATCTGGGGCCAACGTCCTGACTTTC	CASSESASGANVLTF
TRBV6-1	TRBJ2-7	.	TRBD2	TGTGCCAGCAGTGAAGCGCGGTCGGGGAGGGGTAGCTACGAGCAGTACTTC	CASSEARSGRGSYEQYF
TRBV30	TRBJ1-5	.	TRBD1	TGTGCCTGGAGTGGAACAGGGGGGCGGCAGCCCCAGCATTTT	CAWSGTGGRQPQHF
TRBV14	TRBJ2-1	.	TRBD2	TGTGCCAGCAGTCGGACTAGCGGGAGTGGTGAGCAGTTCTTC	CASSRTSGSGEQFF
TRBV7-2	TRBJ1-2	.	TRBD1	TGTGCCAGCAGCCCCGGGACAGGGGGCTATGGCTACACCTTC	CASSPGTGGYGYTF
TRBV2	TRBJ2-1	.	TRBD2	TGTGCCAGCAGAAGACTAGCGGGCGGCCTAGGCGAGCAGTTCTTC	CASRRLAGGLGEQFF
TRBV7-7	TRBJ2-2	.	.	TGTGCCAGCAGCTTAAGGGAGAGCGGGGAGCTGTTTTTT	CASSLRESGELFF
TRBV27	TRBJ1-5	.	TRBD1	TGTGCCAGCAGGAGGGGGCAACAGGAAAATCAGCCCCAGCATTTT	CASRRGQQENQPQHF
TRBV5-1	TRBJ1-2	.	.	TGCGCCAGCAGCCACAGGGTCTCATATGGCTACACCTTC	CASSHRVSYGYTF
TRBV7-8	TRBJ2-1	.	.	TGTGCCAGCAGCTTAGACAGGGGACTCTACAATGAGCAGTTCTTC	CASSLDRGLYNEQFF
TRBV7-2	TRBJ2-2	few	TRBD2	TGTGCCAGCAGCTTAAGGCGGGTCGGCGGGAGGGGAAACACCGGGGAGCTGTTTTTT	CASSLRRVGGRGNTGELFF
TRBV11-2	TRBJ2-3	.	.	TGTGCCAGCAGAGGGGATTTCACAGATACGCAGTATTTT	CASRGDFTDTQYF
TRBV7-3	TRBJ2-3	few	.	TGTGCCAGCAGCTTAACCGGTCCAGATACGCAGTATTTT	CASSLTGPDTQYF
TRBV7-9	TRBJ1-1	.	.	TGTGCCAGCAGCACGCCTTCAAGGGGCAACACTGAAGCTTTCTTT	CASSTPSRGNTEAFF
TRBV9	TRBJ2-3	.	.	TGTGCCAGCAGCGTAGTAGGGGCTGGCACAGATACGCAGTATTTT	CASSVVGAGTDTQYF
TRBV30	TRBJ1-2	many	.	TGTGCCTGGAGTGTTGCAGGCAACTATGGCTACACCTTC	CAWSVAGNYGYTF
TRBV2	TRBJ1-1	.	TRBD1	TGTGCCAGCAGTCAGACAGGGGATCAAGCTTTCTTT	CASSQTGDQAFF
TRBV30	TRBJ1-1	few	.	TGTGCCTGGAAAGAGAACACTGAAGCTTTCTTT	CAWKENTEAFF
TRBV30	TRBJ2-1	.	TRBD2	TGTGCCTGGAGTCCCCTTGCGGGAGCATCATACAATGAGCAGTTCTTC	CAWSPLAGASYNEQFF
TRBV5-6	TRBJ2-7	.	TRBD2	TGTGCCAGCAGCCCGACTAGCGCGTACGAGCAGTACTTC	CASSPTSAYEQYF
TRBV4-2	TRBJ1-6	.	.	TGTGCCAGCAAAGAAGTGGCCGGTGTCGGGAACTCACCCCTCCACTTT	CASKEVAGVGNSPLHF
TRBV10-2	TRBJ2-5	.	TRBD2	TGCGCCAGCAGTGTGCGGGAGGGGACCCAGTACTTC	CASSVREGTQYF
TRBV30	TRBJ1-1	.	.	TGTGCCCGTACCCTCGGCAGCCACACTGAAGCTTTCTTT	CARTLGSHTEAFF
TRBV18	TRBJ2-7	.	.	TGTGCCAGCTCACCAGGGAGTGGAGGGTCCTCCTACGAGCAGTACTTC	CASSPGSGGSSYEQYF